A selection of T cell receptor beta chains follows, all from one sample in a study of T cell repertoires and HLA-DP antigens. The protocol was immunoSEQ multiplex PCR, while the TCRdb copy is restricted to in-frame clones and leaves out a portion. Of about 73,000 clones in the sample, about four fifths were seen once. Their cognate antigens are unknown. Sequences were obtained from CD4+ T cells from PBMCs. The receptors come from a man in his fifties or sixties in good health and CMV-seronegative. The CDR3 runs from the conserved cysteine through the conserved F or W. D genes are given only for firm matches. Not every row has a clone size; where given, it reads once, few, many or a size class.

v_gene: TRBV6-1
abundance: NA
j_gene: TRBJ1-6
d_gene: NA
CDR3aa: CASSEIRQGSSPLHF
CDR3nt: TGTGCCAGCAGTGAAATCAGGCAGGGCAGTTCACCCCTCCACTTT

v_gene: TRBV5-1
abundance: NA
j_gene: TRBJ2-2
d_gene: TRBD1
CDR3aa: CASSGGQGALNTGELFF
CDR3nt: TGCGCCAGCAGCGGGGGACAGGGGGCTCTGAACACCGGGGAGCTGTTTTTT

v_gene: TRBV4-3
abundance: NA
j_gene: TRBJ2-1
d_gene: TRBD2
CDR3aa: CASSQGGRMSEQFF
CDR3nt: TGCGCCAGCAGCCAGGGGGGGAGGATGAGTGAGCAGTTCTTC

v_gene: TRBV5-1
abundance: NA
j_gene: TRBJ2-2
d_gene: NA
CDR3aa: CASRPDSPNTGELFF
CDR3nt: TGCGCCAGCAGGCCGGACTCCCCGAACACCGGGGAGCTGTTTTTT

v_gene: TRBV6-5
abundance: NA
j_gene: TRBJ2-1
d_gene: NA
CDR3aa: CASRSAVGEQFF
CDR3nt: TGTGCCAGCAGATCGGCAGTGGGTGAGCAGTTCTTC

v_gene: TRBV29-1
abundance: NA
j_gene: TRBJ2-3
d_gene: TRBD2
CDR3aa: CSGLRGTSGAHTQYF
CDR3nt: TGCAGCGGCCTAAGGGGGACTAGCGGGGCGCATACGCAGTATTTT

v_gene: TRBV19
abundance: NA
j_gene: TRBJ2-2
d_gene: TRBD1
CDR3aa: CASSDRGVGELFF
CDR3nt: TGTGCCAGTAGCGACAGGGGGGTCGGGGAGCTGTTTTTT

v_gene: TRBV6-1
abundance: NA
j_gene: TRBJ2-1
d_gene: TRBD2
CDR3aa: CASQRGNYNEQFF
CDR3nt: TGTGCCAGCCAGCGGGGGAACTACAATGAGCAGTTCTTC

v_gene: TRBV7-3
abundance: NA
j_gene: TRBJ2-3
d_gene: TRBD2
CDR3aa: CASATAAGEADTQYF
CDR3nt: TGTGCCAGCGCCACGGCGGCGGGAGAGGCAGATACGCAGTATTTT

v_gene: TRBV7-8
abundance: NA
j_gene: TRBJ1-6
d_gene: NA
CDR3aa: CASSAGTENSPLHF
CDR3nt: TGTGCCAGCAGCGCCGGGACCGAGAATTCACCCCTCCACTTT

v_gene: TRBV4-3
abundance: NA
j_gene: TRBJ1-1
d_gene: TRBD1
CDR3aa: CASSQDQGGPNTEAFF
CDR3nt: TGCGCCAGCAGCCAAGATCAGGGGGGGCCGAACACTGAAGCTTTCTTT

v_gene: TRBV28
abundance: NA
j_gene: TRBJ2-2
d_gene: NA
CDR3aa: CASSFGGQNTGELFF
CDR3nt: TGTGCCAGCAGTTTCGGGGGACAGAACACCGGGGAGCTGTTTTTT

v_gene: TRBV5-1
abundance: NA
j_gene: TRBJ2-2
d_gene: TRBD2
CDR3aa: CASSPQLAGVNTGELFF
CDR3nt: TGCGCCAGCAGCCCCCAACTAGCGGGAGTGAACACCGGGGAGCTGTTTTTT

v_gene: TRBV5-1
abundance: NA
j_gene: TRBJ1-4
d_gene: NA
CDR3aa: CASSLESNWVGEKLFF
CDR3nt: TGCGCCAGCAGCTTGGAATCGAATTGGGTTGGCGAAAAACTGTTTTTT

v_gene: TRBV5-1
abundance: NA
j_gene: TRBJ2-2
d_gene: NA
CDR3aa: CASRLAANTGELFF
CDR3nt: TGCGCCAGCAGGTTAGCGGCGAACACCGGGGAGCTGTTTTTT

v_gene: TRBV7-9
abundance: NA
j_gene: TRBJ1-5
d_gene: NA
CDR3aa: CASSLADTNQPQHF
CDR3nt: TGTGCCAGCAGCTTAGCAGACACCAATCAGCCCCAGCATTTT

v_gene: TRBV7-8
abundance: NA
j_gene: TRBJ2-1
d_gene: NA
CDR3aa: CASSPGLNYNEQFF
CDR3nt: TGTGCCAGCAGCCCCGGACTGAATTACAATGAGCAGTTCTTC

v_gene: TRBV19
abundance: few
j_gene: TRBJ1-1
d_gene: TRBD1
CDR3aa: CASSLRRGRVRTEAFF
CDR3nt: TGTGCCAGTAGCCTCAGGAGGGGGCGCGTACGTACTGAAGCTTTCTTT

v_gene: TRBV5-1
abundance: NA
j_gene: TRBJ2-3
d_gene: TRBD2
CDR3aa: CASSEGGAVDTDTQYF
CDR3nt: TGCGCCAGCAGCGAGGGAGGGGCCGTCGACACAGATACGCAGTATTTT

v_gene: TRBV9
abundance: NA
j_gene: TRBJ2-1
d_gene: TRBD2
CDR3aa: CASSVGGGRYNEQFF
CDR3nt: TGTGCCAGCAGCGTAGGCGGGGGGCGCTACAATGAGCAGTTCTTC

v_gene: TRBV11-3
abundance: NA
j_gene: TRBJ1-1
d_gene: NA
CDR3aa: CASSLVQNTEAFF
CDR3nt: TGTGCCAGCAGCTTAGTACAGAACACTGAAGCTTTCTTT

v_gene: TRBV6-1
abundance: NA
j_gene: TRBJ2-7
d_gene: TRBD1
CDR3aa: CASSASETGEGYEQYF
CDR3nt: TGTGCCAGCAGTGCAAGCGAGACAGGGGAAGGCTACGAGCAGTACTTC

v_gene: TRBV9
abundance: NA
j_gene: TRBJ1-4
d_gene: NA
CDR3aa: CASSPRGRGTNEKLFF
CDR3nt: TGTGCCAGCAGCCCCAGAGGGAGGGGCACTAATGAAAAACTGTTTTTT

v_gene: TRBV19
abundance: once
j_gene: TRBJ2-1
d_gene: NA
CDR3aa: CASSIQTVNNEQFF
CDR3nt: TGTGCCAGTAGTATCCAAACAGTAAACAATGAGCAGTTCTTC

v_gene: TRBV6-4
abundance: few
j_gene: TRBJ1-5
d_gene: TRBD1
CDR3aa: CASSIGTDPIRHQPQHF
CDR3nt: TGTGCCAGCAGCATCGGGACAGACCCTATTAGACATCAGCCCCAGCATTTT

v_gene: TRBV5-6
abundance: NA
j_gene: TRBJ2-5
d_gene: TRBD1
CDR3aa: CASSFGDRPYQETQYF
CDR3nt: TGTGCCAGCAGCTTCGGGGACAGACCATACCAAGAGACCCAGTACTTC

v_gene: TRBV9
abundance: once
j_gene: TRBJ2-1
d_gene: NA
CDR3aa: CASSVAPSLTGTEQFF
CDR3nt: TGTGCCAGCAGCGTAGCTCCCTCGCTGACAGGTACAGAGCAGTTCTTC

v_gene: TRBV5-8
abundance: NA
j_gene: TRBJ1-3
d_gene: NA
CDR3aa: CASSLAAFSGNTIYF
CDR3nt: TGTGCCAGCAGCTTGGCGGCGTTCTCTGGAAACACCATATATTTT

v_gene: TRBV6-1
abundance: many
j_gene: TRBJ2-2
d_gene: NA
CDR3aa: CASSELYTGELFF
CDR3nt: TGTGCCAGCAGTGAGTTATACACCGGGGAGCTGTTTTTT

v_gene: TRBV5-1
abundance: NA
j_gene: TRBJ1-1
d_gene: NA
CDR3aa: CASSPEGNTEAFF
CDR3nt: TGCGCCAGCAGCCCTGAAGGGAATACTGAAGCTTTCTTT

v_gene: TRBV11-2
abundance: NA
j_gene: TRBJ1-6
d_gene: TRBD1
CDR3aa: CASSVPRGRYSPLHF
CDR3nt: TGTGCCAGCAGCGTCCCCAGGGGGCGTTACTCACCCCTCCACTTT

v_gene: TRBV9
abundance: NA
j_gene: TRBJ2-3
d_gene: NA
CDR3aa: CASSVDGRGDTQYF
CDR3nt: TGTGCCAGCAGCGTAGACGGCCGTGGGGATACGCAGTATTTT

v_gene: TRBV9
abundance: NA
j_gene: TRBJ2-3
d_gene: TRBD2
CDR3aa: CASSVQGRLAGVGTDTQYF
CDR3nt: TGTGCCAGCAGCGTACAGGGGCGTCTAGCGGGAGTGGGCACAGATACGCAGTATTTT

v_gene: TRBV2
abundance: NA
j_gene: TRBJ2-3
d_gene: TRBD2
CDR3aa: CASKDIAGGRTDTQYF
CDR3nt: TGTGCCAGCAAGGATATAGCGGGGGGACGCACAGATACGCAGTATTTT

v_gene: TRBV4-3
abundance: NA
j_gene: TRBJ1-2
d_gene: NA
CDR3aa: CASSQDKLYGYTF
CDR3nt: TGCGCCAGCAGCCAAGATAAGCTCTATGGCTACACCTTC

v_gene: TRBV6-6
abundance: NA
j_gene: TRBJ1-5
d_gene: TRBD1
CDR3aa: CASSRDRDSNQPQHF
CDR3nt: TGTGCCAGCAGTCGGGACAGGGACAGCAATCAGCCCCAGCATTTT

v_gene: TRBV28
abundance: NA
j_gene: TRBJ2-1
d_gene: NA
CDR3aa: CASSLTGNEQFF
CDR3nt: TGTGCCAGCAGTTTGACGGGGAATGAGCAGTTCTTC

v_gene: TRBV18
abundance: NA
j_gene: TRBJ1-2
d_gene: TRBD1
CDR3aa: CASSPTGTGLYGYTF
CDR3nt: TGTGCCAGCTCACCCACCGGGACAGGGCTCTATGGCTACACCTTC

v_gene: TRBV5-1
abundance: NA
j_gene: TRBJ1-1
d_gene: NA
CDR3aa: CASSLDGPRGEAFF
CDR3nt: TGCGCCAGCAGCTTGGACGGGCCGAGGGGTGAAGCTTTCTTT

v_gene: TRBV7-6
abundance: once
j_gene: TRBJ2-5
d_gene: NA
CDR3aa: CASSPRETQYF
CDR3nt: TGTGCCAGCTCCCCGAGGGAGACCCAGTACTTC

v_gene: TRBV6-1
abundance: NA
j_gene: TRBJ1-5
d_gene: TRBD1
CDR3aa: CASTRDRGNQPQHF
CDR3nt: TGTGCCAGCACTAGAGACAGGGGCAATCAGCCCCAGCATTTT

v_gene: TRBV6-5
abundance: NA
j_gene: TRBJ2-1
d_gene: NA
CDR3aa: CASSYTDGINEQFF
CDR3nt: TGTGCCAGCAGTTACACCGACGGGATCAATGAGCAGTTCTTC